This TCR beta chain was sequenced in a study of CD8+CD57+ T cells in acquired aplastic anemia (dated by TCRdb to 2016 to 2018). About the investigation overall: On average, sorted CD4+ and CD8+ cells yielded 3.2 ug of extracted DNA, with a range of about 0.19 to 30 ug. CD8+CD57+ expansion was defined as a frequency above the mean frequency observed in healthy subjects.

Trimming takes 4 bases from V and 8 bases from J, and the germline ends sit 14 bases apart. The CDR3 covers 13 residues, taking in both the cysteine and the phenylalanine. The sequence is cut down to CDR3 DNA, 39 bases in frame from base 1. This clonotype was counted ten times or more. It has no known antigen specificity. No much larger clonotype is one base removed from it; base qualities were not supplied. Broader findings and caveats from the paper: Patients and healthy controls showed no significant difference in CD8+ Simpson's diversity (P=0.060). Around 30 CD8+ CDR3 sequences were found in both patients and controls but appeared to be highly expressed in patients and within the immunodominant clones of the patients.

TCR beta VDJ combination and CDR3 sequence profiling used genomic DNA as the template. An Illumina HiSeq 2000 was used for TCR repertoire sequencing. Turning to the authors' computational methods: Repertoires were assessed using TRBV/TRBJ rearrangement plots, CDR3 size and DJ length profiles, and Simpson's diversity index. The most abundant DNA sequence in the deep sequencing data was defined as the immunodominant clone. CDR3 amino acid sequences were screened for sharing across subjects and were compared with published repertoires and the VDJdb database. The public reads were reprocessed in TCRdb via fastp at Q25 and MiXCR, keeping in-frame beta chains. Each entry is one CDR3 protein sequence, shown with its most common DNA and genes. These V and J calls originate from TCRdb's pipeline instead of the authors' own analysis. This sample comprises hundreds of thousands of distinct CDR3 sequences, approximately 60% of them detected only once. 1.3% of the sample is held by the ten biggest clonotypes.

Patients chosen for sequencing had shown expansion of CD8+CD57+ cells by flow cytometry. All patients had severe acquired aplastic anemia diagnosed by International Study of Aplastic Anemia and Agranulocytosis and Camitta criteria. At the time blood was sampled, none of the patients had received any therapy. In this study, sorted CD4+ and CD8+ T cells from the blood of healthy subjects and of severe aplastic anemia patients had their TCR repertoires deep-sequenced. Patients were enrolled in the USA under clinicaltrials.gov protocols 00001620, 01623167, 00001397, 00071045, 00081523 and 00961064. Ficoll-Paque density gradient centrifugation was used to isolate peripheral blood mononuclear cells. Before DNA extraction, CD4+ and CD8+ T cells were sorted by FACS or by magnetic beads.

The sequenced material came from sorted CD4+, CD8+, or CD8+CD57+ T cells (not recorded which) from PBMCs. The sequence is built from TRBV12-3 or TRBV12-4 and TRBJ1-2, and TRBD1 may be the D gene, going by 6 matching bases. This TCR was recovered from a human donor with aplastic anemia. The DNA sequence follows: TGTGCCAGCAGTTCTGAGGAGGGGGTAGGCTACACCTTC. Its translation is CASSSEEGVGYTF.